Listed below are T cell receptor beta chains from one sample, sequenced in a study of radiotherapy plus CTLA-4 blockade in lung cancer. Assay used: immunoSEQ multiplex PCR; TCRdb lists only in-frame clones, some missing. The data hold around 91,000 clones, with 88% observed a single time. The sequencing here drew on peripheral blood, taken from a patient treated with radiotherapy plus ipilimumab. All receptors derive from a human donor with non-small cell lung cancer that progressed on radiotherapy plus ipilimumab. The CDR3 runs from the conserved cysteine through the conserved F or W. D genes are given only for firm matches. Expanded clones are given a class, and other clones once, few, many or no size at all.

>NA|TRBD1|TRBJ1-5|TRBV5-1
CASSLGTGIQPQHF
TGCGCCAGCAGCCTAGGGACAGGGATTCAGCCCCAGCATTTT
>NA|NA|TRBJ2-3|TRBV5-7
CASSLTSATDTQYF
TGTGCCAGCAGTTTGACTTCTGCCACAGATACGCAGTATTTT
>NA|NA|TRBJ2-3|TRBV9
CASSGGLHSTDTQYF
TGTGCCAGCAGCGGGGGGCTCCATAGCACAGATACGCAGTATTTT
>NA|TRBD1|TRBJ1-1|TRBV23-1
CASSQQGVVGTEAFF
TGCGCCAGCAGTCAACAGGGGGTGGTTGGCACTGAAGCTTTCTTT
>NA|TRBD2|TRBJ2-1|TRBV6-6
CASAELGLAGYNEQFF
TGTGCCAGCGCGGAACTGGGACTAGCGGGATACAATGAGCAGTTCTTC
>NA|NA|TRBJ2-7|TRBV10-2
CASSESSYEQYF
TGCGCCAGCAGTGAGTCGAGCTACGAGCAGTACTTC
>NA|TRBD1|TRBJ1-4|TRBV15
CATSADREATNEKLFF
TGTGCCACCAGCGCGGACAGGGAGGCAACTAATGAAAAACTGTTTTTT
>NA|NA|TRBJ2-5|TRBV5-1
CASSLVGYEETQYF
TGCGCCAGCAGCTTGGTGGGGTATGAGGAGACCCAGTACTTC
>NA|NA|TRBJ2-2|TRBV6-6
CASSSWGLNTGELFF
TGTGCCAGCAGTTCGTGGGGCCTCAACACCGGGGAGCTGTTTTTT
>NA|NA|TRBJ1-1|TRBV6-6
CASSSPTGKNTEAFF
TGTGCCAGCAGTTCCCCCACGGGGAAGAACACTGAAGCTTTCTTT
>few|TRBD2|TRBJ2-7|TRBV18
CASSPIAGGPYEQYF
TGTGCCAGCTCACCTATAGCGGGAGGGCCCTACGAGCAGTACTTC
>NA|NA|TRBJ1-2|TRBV7-9
CASSLDLGEGGYTF
TGTGCCAGCAGCTTAGACCTTGGAGAGGGTGGCTACACCTTC
>few|NA|TRBJ2-7|TRBV6-6
CASSSFYEQYF
TGTGCCAGCAGTTCTTTCTACGAGCAGTACTTC
>NA|TRBD2|TRBJ2-3|TRBV11-2
CASRGEGVDTQYF
TGTGCCAGCAGGGGGGAGGGCGTAGATACGCAGTATTTT
>NA|TRBD2|TRBJ2-2|TRBV19
CASQTSGVTGELFF
TGTGCCAGCCAGACTAGCGGAGTCACCGGGGAGCTGTTTTTT
>NA|NA|TRBJ2-3|TRBV4-1
CASSHTPGQSTDTQYF
TGCGCCAGCAGCCACACCCCGGGACAAAGCACAGATACGCAGTATTTT
>NA|NA|TRBJ1-1|TRBV5-8
CASSIPFRRRAATEAFF
TGTGCCAGCAGCATACCCTTCCGTCGCAGGGCAGCCACTGAAGCTTTCTTT
>NA|TRBD2|TRBJ2-7|TRBV5-1
CASSLDPSGSSYEQYF
TGCGCCAGCAGCTTGGATCCTAGCGGGAGCTCCTACGAGCAGTACTTC
>NA|NA|TRBJ1-1|TRBV19
CASTGHWPADTEAFF
TGTGCCAGTACCGGCCATTGGCCGGCGGACACTGAAGCTTTCTTT
>NA|NA|TRBJ2-1|TRBV5-1
CASSLERGSHEQFF
TGCGCCAGCAGCTTGGAGAGGGGAAGTCATGAGCAGTTCTTC
>few|NA|TRBJ2-7|TRBV18
CASSPAEGREQYF
TGTGCCAGCTCACCAGCGGAGGGTCGAGAGCAGTACTTC
>once|NA|TRBJ1-1|TRBV18
CASSPVGGSMNTEAFF
TGTGCCAGCTCACCAGTTGGCGGGAGTATGAACACTGAAGCTTTCTTT
>NA|TRBD1|TRBJ1-3|TRBV7-2
CASSLSSGGAGNTIYF
TGTGCCAGCAGCTTATCCTCAGGGGGCGCGGGAAACACCATATATTTT
>NA|NA|TRBJ2-1|TRBV7-2
CASSSGLLPNEQFF
TGTGCCAGCAGCTCGGGCCTTCTGCCGAATGAGCAGTTCTTC
>NA|NA|TRBJ2-7|TRBV7-8
CASSLSGTYEQYF
TGTGCCAGCAGCTTAAGCGGTACCTACGAGCAGTACTTC
>NA|NA|TRBJ1-1|TRBV30
CAFGPNTEAFF
TGTGCCTTCGGGCCGAACACTGAAGCTTTCTTT
>NA|TRBD1|TRBJ2-4|TRBV6-1
CASSEDDRDQYF
TGTGCCAGCAGTGAAGACGACAGGGACCAGTACTTC
>once|NA|TRBJ1-1|TRBV30
CAWETGGVSTEAFF
TGTGCCTGGGAAACAGGAGGAGTGTCCACTGAAGCTTTCTTT
>NA|NA|TRBJ2-5|TRBV11-3
CASTPRGGRPRTQYF
TGTGCCAGCACGCCCAGGGGGGGACGGCCTAGGACCCAGTACTTC
>NA|TRBD2|TRBJ2-7|TRBV7-2
CASSQAGGYVREQYF
TGTGCCAGCAGCCAAGCGGGAGGGTACGTGCGCGAGCAGTACTTC
>medium-sized|TRBD1|TRBJ2-1|TRBV5-5
CASSRGDSEQFF
TGTGCCAGCAGCCGAGGGGACAGCGAGCAGTTCTTC
>NA|NA|TRBJ1-2|TRBV5-6
CASSLAPGEGDGYTF
TGTGCCAGCAGCTTGGCCCCGGGGGAGGGCGATGGCTACACCTTC
>NA|NA|TRBJ2-4|TRBV6-6
CASSYPGASLNIQYF
TGTGCCAGCAGTTACCCTGGGGCTAGCTTAAACATTCAGTACTTC
>NA|NA|TRBJ1-2|TRBV28
CASSSRTLAYGYTF
TGTGCCAGCAGTTCTCGGACTCTAGCCTATGGCTACACCTTC
>NA|TRBD2|TRBJ2-4|TRBV2
CASSEAILAGGPKNIQYF
TGTGCCAGCAGTGAAGCCATTCTAGCGGGAGGGCCCAAAAACATTCAGTACTTC
>NA|NA|TRBJ1-1|TRBV5-1
CASSLYSMNTEAFF
TGCGCCAGCAGCTTGTACAGTATGAACACTGAAGCTTTCTTT
>NA|TRBD1|TRBJ2-5|TRBV19
CARDRGLETQYF
TGTGCCAGAGACAGGGGGCTAGAGACCCAGTACTTC
>NA|NA|TRBJ1-2|TRBV29-1
CSSERPPTGYGYTF
TGCAGCTCTGAGAGGCCACCCACGGGTTATGGCTACACCTTC
>NA|TRBD1|TRBJ1-2|TRBV20-1
CSVGQGAGYTF
TGCAGTGTTGGACAGGGGGCTGGCTACACCTTC
>NA|NA|TRBJ1-4|TRBV5-4
CASSLRENNEKLFF
TGTGCCAGCAGCTTGCGTGAGAATAATGAAAAACTGTTTTTT